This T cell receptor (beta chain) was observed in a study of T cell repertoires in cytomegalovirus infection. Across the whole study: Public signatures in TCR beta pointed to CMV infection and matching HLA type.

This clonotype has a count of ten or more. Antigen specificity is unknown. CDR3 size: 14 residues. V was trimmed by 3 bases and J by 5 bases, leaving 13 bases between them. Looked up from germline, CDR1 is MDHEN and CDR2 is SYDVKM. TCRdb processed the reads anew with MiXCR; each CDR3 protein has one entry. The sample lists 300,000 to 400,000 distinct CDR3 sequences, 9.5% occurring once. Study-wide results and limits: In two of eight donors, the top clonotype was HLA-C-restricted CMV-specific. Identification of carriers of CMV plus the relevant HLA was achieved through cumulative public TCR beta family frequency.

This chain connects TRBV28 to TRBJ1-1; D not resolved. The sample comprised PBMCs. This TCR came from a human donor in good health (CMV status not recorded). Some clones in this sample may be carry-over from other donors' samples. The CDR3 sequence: CASSFVGRGTEAFF. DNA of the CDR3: TGTGCCAGCAGTTTCGTCGGAAGAGGAACTGAAGCTTTCTTT. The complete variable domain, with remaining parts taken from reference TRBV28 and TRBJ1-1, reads DVKVTQSSRYLVKRTGEKVFLECVQDMDHENMFWYRQDPGLGLRLIYFSYDVKMKEKGDIPEGYSVSREKKERFSLILESASTNQTSMYLCASSFVGRGTEAFFGQGTRLTVV.